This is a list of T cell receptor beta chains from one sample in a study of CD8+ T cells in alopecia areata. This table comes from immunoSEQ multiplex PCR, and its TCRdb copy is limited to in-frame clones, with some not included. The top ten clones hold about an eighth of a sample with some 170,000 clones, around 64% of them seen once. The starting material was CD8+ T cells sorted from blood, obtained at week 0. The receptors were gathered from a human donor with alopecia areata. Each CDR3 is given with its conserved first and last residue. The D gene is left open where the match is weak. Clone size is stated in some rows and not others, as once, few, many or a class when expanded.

cdr3_nt: TGTGCCAGCAGTGGAGAAGGCACAGATACGCAGTATTTT
cdr3_aa: CASSGEGTDTQYF
d_call: -
v_call: TRBV2
clone_size: many
j_call: TRBJ2-3

cdr3_nt: TGCGCCAGCAGCCACGGACAGGGAGGTTCACCCCTCCACTTT
cdr3_aa: CASSHGQGGSPLHF
d_call: TRBD1
v_call: TRBV5-1
clone_size: -
j_call: TRBJ1-6

cdr3_nt: TGCAGCGTCGATGACAGCACAGATACGCAGTATTTT
cdr3_aa: CSVDDSTDTQYF
d_call: -
v_call: TRBV29-1
clone_size: -
j_call: TRBJ2-3

cdr3_nt: TGTGCCAGCAGCTTAGATATCCCGAACACTGAAGCTTTCTTT
cdr3_aa: CASSLDIPNTEAFF
d_call: -
v_call: TRBV7-3
clone_size: few
j_call: TRBJ1-1

cdr3_nt: TGTGCCAGCAGCCCAGGCGGGGAGTATGAAGAGACCCAGTACTTC
cdr3_aa: CASSPGGEYEETQYF
d_call: -
v_call: TRBV7-9
clone_size: -
j_call: TRBJ2-5

cdr3_nt: TGTGCCAGCAGCTCCTGGACCGAGATCCGCTCACCCCTCCACTTT
cdr3_aa: CASSSWTEIRSPLHF
d_call: -
v_call: TRBV13
clone_size: few
j_call: TRBJ1-6

cdr3_nt: TGTGCCAGCACTCCCCGGGCAGATACGCAGTATTTT
cdr3_aa: CASTPRADTQYF
d_call: -
v_call: TRBV9
clone_size: -
j_call: TRBJ2-3

cdr3_nt: TGTGCCAGCAGTTTTTCAGGGGGCGCGGGCGAGCAGTACTTC
cdr3_aa: CASSFSGGAGEQYF
d_call: TRBD1
v_call: TRBV27
clone_size: -
j_call: TRBJ2-7

cdr3_nt: TGTGCCTGGAGTCCGGGACAGCGATATCAGCCCCAGCATTTT
cdr3_aa: CAWSPGQRYQPQHF
d_call: TRBD1
v_call: TRBV30
clone_size: -
j_call: TRBJ1-5

cdr3_nt: TGTGCCAGCAGCGAGCTCCCGGACAGATGGTACGAGCAGTACTTC
cdr3_aa: CASSELPDRWYEQYF
d_call: -
v_call: TRBV21-1
clone_size: -
j_call: TRBJ2-7

cdr3_nt: TGTGCCAGCAGCCAAACGGACAGGGGCCGTAGGGAGACCCAGTACTTC
cdr3_aa: CASSQTDRGRRETQYF
d_call: TRBD1
v_call: TRBV7-9
clone_size: few
j_call: TRBJ2-5

cdr3_nt: TGTGCCAGCAGCGGTGGGGACAGCGATGAGCAGTTCTTC
cdr3_aa: CASSGGDSDEQFF
d_call: TRBD1
v_call: TRBV7-8
clone_size: few
j_call: TRBJ2-1

cdr3_nt: TGTGCCAGCATGGAGGGGCCTAACACTGAAGCTTTCTTT
cdr3_aa: CASMEGPNTEAFF
d_call: -
v_call: TRBV2
clone_size: -
j_call: TRBJ1-1

cdr3_nt: TGTGCCAGCAGCCTACTGACAGGCCGGTTCGACGAGCAGTACTTC
cdr3_aa: CASSLLTGRFDEQYF
d_call: -
v_call: TRBV27
clone_size: few
j_call: TRBJ2-7

cdr3_nt: TGTGCCAGCAGTTGGGGGACAGGGGTAAATGAGCAGTTCTTC
cdr3_aa: CASSWGTGVNEQFF
d_call: TRBD1
v_call: TRBV2
clone_size: -
j_call: TRBJ2-1

cdr3_nt: TGTGCCAGCAGCGTAAAGACCGGGTCCGGGGAGCTGTTTTTT
cdr3_aa: CASSVKTGSGELFF
d_call: -
v_call: TRBV9
clone_size: -
j_call: TRBJ2-2

cdr3_nt: TGTGCCAGCAGTGAATCGGCAGGGGGCCGGGAAGAGACCCAGTACTTC
cdr3_aa: CASSESAGGREETQYF
d_call: TRBD1
v_call: TRBV6-1
clone_size: -
j_call: TRBJ2-5

cdr3_nt: TGTGCCAGCAGAATCTCTAGCGGGGGATACAATGAGCAGTTCTTC
cdr3_aa: CASRISSGGYNEQFF
d_call: TRBD2
v_call: TRBV6-5
clone_size: -
j_call: TRBJ2-1

cdr3_nt: TGTGCCAGCAGCGCAGCGACCAAGGGGGCTCGGTCTCAGCCCCAGCATTTT
cdr3_aa: CASSAATKGARSQPQHF
d_call: TRBD1
v_call: TRBV7-9
clone_size: -
j_call: TRBJ1-5

cdr3_nt: TGTGCCAGCAGCTTAGCCCTGGGAGGGGTAGGAGCCAAAAACATTCAGTACTTC
cdr3_aa: CASSLALGGVGAKNIQYF
d_call: TRBD2
v_call: TRBV11-2
clone_size: once
j_call: TRBJ2-4

cdr3_nt: TGTGCTAGCAGCTTACGGCCAGGGGACAGGGAACAAGAGACCCAGTACTTC
cdr3_aa: CASSLRPGDREQETQYF
d_call: TRBD1
v_call: TRBV7-7
clone_size: -
j_call: TRBJ2-5

cdr3_nt: TGTGCCAGCAGCTTAGCGGGTGAGCAGTTCTTC
cdr3_aa: CASSLAGEQFF
d_call: -
v_call: TRBV7-2
clone_size: -
j_call: TRBJ2-1

cdr3_nt: TGTGCCAGCAGCGACCACCGGGACAGGGGAGGGTATGGCTACACCTTC
cdr3_aa: CASSDHRDRGGYGYTF
d_call: TRBD1
v_call: TRBV9
clone_size: once
j_call: TRBJ1-2

cdr3_nt: TGCAGCGTTGAAGATCGCCTGAGCGAGGGCTACACCTTC
cdr3_aa: CSVEDRLSEGYTF
d_call: -
v_call: TRBV29-1
clone_size: -
j_call: TRBJ1-2

cdr3_nt: TGTGCCTGGAGTTCCTACCGGGACTCGCAAGACTACACCTTC
cdr3_aa: CAWSSYRDSQDYTF
d_call: -
v_call: TRBV30
clone_size: -
j_call: TRBJ1-2

cdr3_nt: TGTGCCGCTGGGCGGAGGAGCAATCAGCCCCAGCATTTT
cdr3_aa: CAAGRRSNQPQHF
d_call: -
v_call: TRBV6-5
clone_size: once
j_call: TRBJ1-5

cdr3_nt: TGTGCTAGCAGCTTAGAGGACAGCAATGAGCAGTTCTTC
cdr3_aa: CASSLEDSNEQFF
d_call: -
v_call: TRBV7-7
clone_size: -
j_call: TRBJ2-1

cdr3_nt: TGCAGCGTTGCGCCAGGGTCCGGTGGCTACACCTTC
cdr3_aa: CSVAPGSGGYTF
d_call: -
v_call: TRBV29-1
clone_size: -
j_call: TRBJ1-2

cdr3_nt: TGCGCCAGCAGCTTGACGGCTTGGGGCTACGAGCAGTACTTC
cdr3_aa: CASSLTAWGYEQYF
d_call: -
v_call: TRBV5-1
clone_size: -
j_call: TRBJ2-7

cdr3_nt: TGTGCCACCAGCAGAGATCAGGGCCAGCCCCAGCATTTT
cdr3_aa: CATSRDQGQPQHF
d_call: -
v_call: TRBV15
clone_size: -
j_call: TRBJ1-5

cdr3_nt: TGTGCCAGCAGCTTGGCTTACTATGGCTACACCTTC
cdr3_aa: CASSLAYYGYTF
d_call: -
v_call: TRBV5-6
clone_size: -
j_call: TRBJ1-2

cdr3_nt: TGTGCCAGCAGCACGGGAACACGGAATGGCTACACCTTC
cdr3_aa: CASSTGTRNGYTF
d_call: -
v_call: TRBV5-6
clone_size: -
j_call: TRBJ1-2

cdr3_nt: TGCAGCGTTGTCCCAGTAAGCACAGATACGCAGTATTTT
cdr3_aa: CSVVPVSTDTQYF
d_call: -
v_call: TRBV29-1
clone_size: -
j_call: TRBJ2-3

cdr3_nt: TGTGCCAGCACTCCGGGTAACACCGGGGAGCTGTTTTTT
cdr3_aa: CASTPGNTGELFF
d_call: -
v_call: TRBV7-9
clone_size: -
j_call: TRBJ2-2

cdr3_nt: TGTGCCAGCAGCTTAGCGGGCGGGGAATCCGGGCAGTACTTC
cdr3_aa: CASSLAGGESGQYF
d_call: -
v_call: TRBV7-2
clone_size: -
j_call: TRBJ2-7

cdr3_nt: TGTGCCAGCAGTGACGGCCAGTTCCACGAGCAGTACTTC
cdr3_aa: CASSDGQFHEQYF
d_call: -
v_call: TRBV6-1
clone_size: -
j_call: TRBJ2-7

cdr3_nt: TGTGCTAGTGGTTTGAGGAGGGACTTTGTCGGGGAGCTGTTTTTT
cdr3_aa: CASGLRRDFVGELFF
d_call: -
v_call: TRBV12-5
clone_size: -
j_call: TRBJ2-2

cdr3_nt: TGTGCCAGCTCACCATATTCGCCAGGGAGATATTTT
cdr3_aa: CASSPYSPGRYF
d_call: -
v_call: TRBV18
clone_size: -
j_call: TRBJ1-3

cdr3_nt: TGTGCCATCAGTGAGTCGGCCGCAAAGACCTTC
cdr3_aa: CAISESAAKTF
d_call: -
v_call: TRBV10-3
clone_size: few
j_call: TRBJ1-2

cdr3_nt: TGTGCCAGCAGCTTGGTAGGTGGTGGGGCAGGGGACGAGCAGTACTTC
cdr3_aa: CASSLVGGGAGDEQYF
d_call: -
v_call: TRBV5-6
clone_size: once
j_call: TRBJ2-7

cdr3_nt: TGTGCCAGCAGTGAATTGATGTGGGGATACTACGAGCAGTACTTC
cdr3_aa: CASSELMWGYYEQYF
d_call: -
v_call: TRBV2
clone_size: few
j_call: TRBJ2-7

cdr3_nt: TGTGCCAGCAGCTTCGACCACCCAGCGGACGAGCAGTTCTTC
cdr3_aa: CASSFDHPADEQFF
d_call: -
v_call: TRBV7-2
clone_size: many
j_call: TRBJ2-1

cdr3_nt: TGTGCCAGCGGACCTTGGAACTCTGGGGCCAACGTCCTGACTTTC
cdr3_aa: CASGPWNSGANVLTF
d_call: -
v_call: TRBV7-2
clone_size: -
j_call: TRBJ2-6

cdr3_nt: TGTGCCAGCAGTGGGCTCGGGACAGACAATGAGCAGTTCTTC
cdr3_aa: CASSGLGTDNEQFF
d_call: TRBD1
v_call: TRBV2
clone_size: -
j_call: TRBJ2-1

cdr3_nt: TGTGCCAGCAGCGACGGGACTGAAAGCACATATACGCAGTATTTT
cdr3_aa: CASSDGTESTYTQYF
d_call: -
v_call: TRBV6-1
clone_size: -
j_call: TRBJ2-3

cdr3_nt: TGTGCCAGCAGCCCCCAGAAGGGTCCCCGGGGCGAGCAGTACTTC
cdr3_aa: CASSPQKGPRGEQYF
d_call: -
v_call: TRBV13
clone_size: -
j_call: TRBJ2-7

cdr3_nt: TGTGCCAGCAGCCAAGGCCGGGACAGGGACATATACGAGCAGTACTTC
cdr3_aa: CASSQGRDRDIYEQYF
d_call: TRBD1
v_call: TRBV14
clone_size: -
j_call: TRBJ2-7

cdr3_nt: TGTGCCAGCAGCTTAGACCGTCTTAGGGGGGCTCTATATGGCTACACCTTC
cdr3_aa: CASSLDRLRGALYGYTF
d_call: -
v_call: TRBV7-6
clone_size: -
j_call: TRBJ1-2

cdr3_nt: TGCGCCAGCAGCTCGAGCGGACGGAACTATGGCTACACCTTC
cdr3_aa: CASSSSGRNYGYTF
d_call: -
v_call: TRBV5-1
clone_size: -
j_call: TRBJ1-2

cdr3_nt: TGTGCCAGCAGCCCTATGGCTGTGAGCACAGATACGCAGTATTTT
cdr3_aa: CASSPMAVSTDTQYF
d_call: -
v_call: TRBV9
clone_size: -
j_call: TRBJ2-3

cdr3_nt: TGTGCCAGCAGCGACAGGGTCCAAGAGACCCAGTACTTC
cdr3_aa: CASSDRVQETQYF
d_call: TRBD1
v_call: TRBV6-5
clone_size: few
j_call: TRBJ2-5

cdr3_nt: TGTGCCAGCAGTGAAGCGCAGCGGGGGGGCCCAGAGACCCAGTACTTC
cdr3_aa: CASSEAQRGGPETQYF
d_call: TRBD2
v_call: TRBV2
clone_size: -
j_call: TRBJ2-5

cdr3_nt: TGTGCCAGCAGTGTGTATGGGCTTTCGAATCAGCCCCAGCATTTT
cdr3_aa: CASSVYGLSNQPQHF
d_call: -
v_call: TRBV2
clone_size: -
j_call: TRBJ1-5